The 32 T cell receptor beta chains in this list originate from one sample, sequenced in a study of cytomegalovirus exposure and HLA in healthy donors. The assay was immunoSEQ multiplex PCR, and TCRdb's table has in-frame clones only and misses some. The sample lists 71,000 or so clones; 94% were seen once. What was sequenced was PBMCs. The receptors stem from a man younger than 30 in good health and CMV-seropositive.

The chain is built from TRBV6-5 and TRBJ1-2; D uncertain. Per the germline V gene, CDR1 is MNHEY and CDR2 is SVGAGI. The CDR3 spans 13 residues. Between the trimmed V and J ends, which lost 5 bases and 5 bases, there was a span of 12 bases. The CDR3 protein is CASSSTHGYGYTF. CDR3 bases: TGTGCCAGCAGTAGTACACACGGGTATGGCTACACCTTC.

The CDR3 sequence: CASSFKGGTTRNYGYTF. For the CDR3, the DNA is TGTGCCAGCAGCTTTAAAGGGGGCACAACTCGGAACTATGGCTACACCTTC. The V call is TRBV5-6, the J call TRBJ1-2, with TRBD1 identical over 7 bases. V dropped 2 bases and J dropped 2; count of bases not matched to a gene: 12. The CDR3 is made up of 17 amino acids. Germline values: CDR1 SGHDT, CDR2 YYEEEE.

This clone was found once. This chain connects TRBV30 to TRBJ1-3; D is possibly TRBD1 (6 bases). The CDR3 consists of 13 residues. Germline loops: CDR1 GTSNPN, CDR2 SVGIG (reference sequence). Trimming removed 5 bases at V and 0 bases at J, with 8 bases between. The CDR3 sequence: CAWRQASGNTIYF. In DNA, the CDR3 is TGTGCCTGGCGACAGGCCTCTGGAAACACCATATATTTT.

This chain connects TRBV4-1 to TRBJ2-3, with D possibly matching TRBD2 (6 bases). This CDR3 spans 17 amino acids. Trimming removed 0 bases at V and 0 bases at J, with 13 bases between. Germline-derived CDR1 and CDR2 are MGHRA and YSYEKL. The CDR3 DNA sequence: TGCGCCAGCAGCCAAGATATAATAGCGGTTAGCACAGATACGCAGTATTTT. It codes for CASSQDIIAVSTDTQYF.

For the CDR3, the DNA is TGTGCCAGCAGCCCCTCCGGGAACACCGGGGAGCTGTTTTTT. Its translation: CASSPSGNTGELFF. The chain employs TRBV7-2 and TRBJ2-2; D is undetermined. The CDR3 is made up of 14 amino acids. CDR1 is SGHTA, CDR2 FQGNSA, per germline. V dropped 5 bases and J dropped 1 base, with 8 bases sitting between them.

Note on this clone: This likely comes from a read error, as the CDR3 has no conserved phenylalanine or tryptophan at its end. The DNA is left out, because the CDR3 cannot be placed on it with certainty; the CDR3 is given as TCRdb lists it. The CDR3 sequence is CASSKTGGWTLNL. This chain joins TRBV19 and TRBJ1-1; the D call of TRBD1 is as the table states it, not checked on the DNA. Germline V gives CDR1 LNHDA, CDR2 SQIVND (reference sequence). The CDR3 adds up to 13 amino acids, both ends counted.

The chain carries TRBV28 and TRBJ2-2; weak D call: TRBD1 (6 bases). V was pared by 1 base and J by 4 bases, with 13 bases between. This CDR3 region has 16 residues. From germline, CDR1 is MDHEN and CDR2 SYDVKM. The CDR3 region is CASSLYGLGGTGELFF. The CDR3 DNA follows: TGTGCCAGCAGTTTATACGGATTAGGGGGCACCGGGGAGCTGTTTTTT.

This clone was counted a few times. The rearrangement links TRBV6-5 to TRBJ2-2; TRBD1 is a possible D gene (5 bases). This CDR3 has 13 residues. Germline V gene lookup returns CDR1 MNHEY and CDR2 SVGAGI. Deletions cut 5 bases from V and 3 bases from J, with 7 bases between. The CDR3 spells CASSKGYTGELFF. In DNA form, the CDR3 reads TGTGCCAGCAGTAAGGGGTACACCGGGGAGCTGTTTTTT.

The chain carries TRBV6-5 and TRBJ1-6, with a weak D call TRBD1 (5 bases). V was pared by 8 bases and J by 9 bases, with 17 bases between. The CDR3 is 14 residues long. Germline CDR1 reads MNHEY; CDR2 reads SVGAGI. In DNA, the CDR3 is TGTGCCAGCGGGCGGGCGGGGACGGGTTCACCCCTCCACTTT. It translates to CASGRAGTGSPLHF.

The rearrangement joins TRBV7-6 to TRBJ2-7, with 9 positions matching TRBD2. Trimming took 3 bases from V and 5 from J; bases not matched to a gene: 5. Germline V gene lookup returns CDR1 SGHVS and CDR2 FNYEAQ. This CDR3 region has 14 residues. The CDR3 here is CASSFSGSINEQYF. Here the CDR3 DNA reads TGTGCCAGCAGCTTTAGCGGGAGTATCAACGAGCAGTACTTC.

This chain joins TRBV7-8 and TRBJ2-1; 10 bases match TRBD2. V dropped 0 bases and J dropped 15; count of bases not matched to a gene: 8. Germline V lookup: CDR1 SGHVS, CDR2 FQNEAQ. The CDR3 contains 14 residues. The CDR3 loop reads CASSLAPTSGWPFF. Written as DNA, the CDR3 is TGTGCCAGCAGCTTAGCCCCGACTAGCGGGTGGCCGTTCTTC.

This chain links TRBV6-1 with TRBJ2-1; possibly TRBD2 for D (5 bases). The CDR3 has 13 residues. Trimming removed 6 bases at V and 9 bases at J, with 15 bases between. Germline V gene data show CDR1 as MNHNS and CDR2 as SASEGT. For the CDR3, the DNA is TGTGCCAGCAGCTTCGTTCTGGGAGTTGAGCAGTTCTTC. Its translation is CASSFVLGVEQFF.

V usage is TRBV5-1 and J usage is TRBJ1-6; D is uncertain. The CDR3 loop spans 14 amino acids. Germline V lookup: CDR1 SGHRS, CDR2 YFSETQ. V shed 1 base and J shed 7 bases, with 9 bases lying between them. CDR3 DNA: TGCGCCAGCAGCTTGCAGACAAGCAATTCACCCCTCCACTTT. It specifies CASSLQTSNSPLHF.

This sequence joins TRBV9 and TRBJ2-7; 8 positions agree with TRBD2. V shed 4 bases, J shed 4 bases, and the junction held 4 bases outside the gene matches. CDR1 and CDR2 from the germline V gene are SGDLS and YYNGEE. This CDR3 has 13 amino acids. The CDR3 DNA reads TGTGCCAGCAGCCCCGGGGGGGTATACGAGCAGTACTTC. Residues: CASSPGGVYEQYF.

This chain links TRBV6-4 with TRBJ2-1; tentative D call: TRBD2 (7 bases). The CDR3 is made up of 13 amino acids. Germline V lookup: CDR1 MRHNA, CDR2 SNTAGT. Trimming took off 2 bases at V and 9 bases at J, with 11 bases between the two ends. The CDR3 loop is CASSDGGAGEQFF. The CDR3 DNA is TGTGCCAGCAGTGACGGGGGGGCCGGTGAGCAGTTCTTC.

The chain recombines TRBV4-2 with TRBJ2-2; TRBD2 might be the D (6 bases). V lost 1 base, J lost 6 bases, and 15 bases lay in between. The germline V gene has CDR1 LGHNA and CDR2 YNFKEQ. The CDR3 sequence is 16 residues long. CDR3 protein: CASSQGTGSPSGELFF. In DNA, the CDR3 is TGTGCCAGCAGCCAAGGAACCGGGAGTCCCTCCGGGGAGCTGTTTTTT.

This chain connects TRBV13 to TRBJ1-1; possibly TRBD1 for D (6 bases). This CDR3 comprises 13 residues. With 3 bases removed from V and 5 bases from J, the gap between germline ends came to 10 bases. Germline-derived CDR1 and CDR2 are PRHDT and FYEKMQ (reference sequence). CDR3 nucleotides: TGTGCCAGCAGCTTCCCCCAGGGGACTGAAGCTTTCTTT. Its protein is CASSFPQGTEAFF.

The rearrangement links TRBV18 to TRBJ2-1; weak D call: TRBD1 (5 bases). Looked up from germline, CDR1 is KGHSH and CDR2 is LQKENI. There are 13 residues in the CDR3. The V end was cut by 3 bases, the J end by 6 bases, with 9 bases between. The CDR3 DNA reads TGTGCCAGCTCACCTTCCAGGGCCAATGAGCAGTTCTTC. This translates into CASSPSRANEQFF.

This clone was counted a single time. The chain recombines TRBV5-6 with TRBJ2-3; unclear D gene. V shed 3 bases and J shed 6 bases, with 8 bases lying between them. This CDR3 comprises 12 residues. Germline CDR1 SGHDT, CDR2 YYEEEE. The CDR3 DNA sequence: TGTGCCAGCAGCTCCTTTTCGGATACGCAGTATTTT. Translation gives CASSSFSDTQYF. The complete variable domain, with remaining parts taken from reference TRBV5-6 and TRBJ2-3, reads DAGVTQSPTHLIKTRGQQVTLRCSPKSGHDTVSWYQQALGQGPQFIFQYYEEEERQRGNFPDRFSGHQFPNYSSELNVNALLLGDSALYLCASSSFSDTQYFGPGTRLTVL.

The chain employs TRBV28 and TRBJ2-4; 9 positions agree with TRBD2. The CDR3 sequence is 14 residues long. Looked up from germline, CDR1 is MDHEN and CDR2 is SYDVKM. J was trimmed by 4 bases and V by 7 bases; bases with no gene match: 5. The CDR3 DNA sequence: TGTGCCAGCACTAGCGGGATGGTTAAAAACATTCAGTACTTC. Translating gives CASTSGMVKNIQYF.

This rearrangement joins TRBV7-2 to TRBJ2-3; 8 bases align to TRBD2. The V gene end was trimmed by 5 bases and the J gene end by 5 bases; junction bases not matched to a gene: 9. CDR3 length: 15 amino acids. From germline, CDR1 is SGHTA and CDR2 FQGNSA. The CDR3 nucleotides are TGTGCCAGCAGCCCGGGACTAGTCGGAGGAGATACGCAGTATTTT. Translated: CASSPGLVGGDTQYF.

The rearrangement links TRBV9 to TRBJ1-1, with no clear D. The CDR3 sequence is 13 residues long. Per germline, CDR1 SGDLS and CDR2 YYNGEE. V lost 4 bases and J lost 1, with 8 bases in between. This CDR3 reads CASSYGQNTEAFF. For the CDR3, the DNA is TGTGCCAGCAGCTATGGGCAGAACACTGAAGCTTTCTTT.

The V call is TRBV5-5, the J call TRBJ2-3, with D perhaps TRBD2 (6 bases). Trimming cost V 0 bases and J 3 bases, with 14 bases left between them. The CDR3 runs 16 residues. The V gene's germline CDR1 is SGHKS and CDR2 YYEKEE (reference sequence). CDR3 sequence: CASSLGGLASTDTQYF. CDR3 nucleotide sequence: TGTGCCAGCAGCTTGGGAGGGCTAGCGAGTACAGATACGCAGTATTTT.

The J gene is TRBJ1-1, the V gene TRBV2, with D hard to call. The CDR3 totals 14 residues. Trimming took off 6 bases at V and 6 bases at J, with 17 bases between the two ends. Germline CDR1 reads SNHLY; CDR2 reads FYNNEI. The CDR3 region has the DNA TGTGCCAGCAGCGAGGATCAAGGATATGCTGAAGCTTTCTTT. This translates into CASSEDQGYAEAFF.

This clone was observed a single time. The rearrangement joins TRBV14 to TRBJ2-2, with 10 bases aligning to TRBD2. CDR3 length: 13 residues. V lost 7 bases and J lost 8; bases outside the gene matches: 4. The germline V gene encodes CDR1 SGHDN and CDR2 FVKESK. In nucleotides, the CDR3 is TGTGCCAGCAACCTAGCGGGAGTTGGGGAGCTGTTTTTT. Translating it yields CASNLAGVGELFF.

The chain links TRBV7-8 to TRBJ1-3; 7 bases map to TRBD1. Germline assignment: CDR1 SGHVS and CDR2 FQNEAQ. V trimming: 5 bases; J trimming: 2 bases; junction bases outside the gene matches: 3. This CDR3 is built from 14 residues. CDR3: CASSLDRAGNTIYF. CDR3 sequence (DNA): TGTGCCAGCAGCCTAGACAGGGCTGGAAACACCATATATTTT.

This sequence joins TRBV14 and TRBJ2-7; D unclear. Germline V gene lookup returns CDR1 SGHDN and CDR2 FVKESK. V was pared by 0 bases and J by 3 bases, with 12 bases between. The CDR3 has 15 amino acids. This chain's CDR3 is CASSQETVGNYEQYF. DNA for the CDR3: TGTGCCAGCAGCCAAGAGACTGTGGGTAACTACGAGCAGTACTTC. Using reference TRBV14 and TRBJ2-7 for the parts outside the CDR3, the full variable domain is EAGVTQFPSHSVIEKGQTVTLRCDPISGHDNLYWYRRVMGKEIKFLLHFVKESKQDESGMPNNRFLAERTGGTYSTLKVQPAELEDSGVYFCASSQETVGNYEQYFGPGTRLTVT.

This chain uses TRBV2 with TRBJ1-4, with a possible D match to TRBD1 (5 bases). The length of the CDR3 is 15 residues. Germline CDR1 reads SNHLY; CDR2 reads FYNNEI. Trimming took off 1 base at V and 8 bases at J, with 14 bases between the two ends. The CDR3 bases are TGTGCCAGCAGTGAAGTTGGGCAGGGAGGGGAAAAACTGTTTTTT. Amino acids: CASSEVGQGGEKLFF. The full variable domain, in which reference TRBV2 and TRBJ1-4 provide the parts outside the CDR3, is EPEVTQTPSHQVTQMGQEVILRCVPISNHLYFYWYRQILGQKVEFLVSFYNNEISEKSEIFDDQFSVERPDGSNFTLKIRSTKLEDSAMYFCASSEVGQGGEKLFFGSGTQLSVL.

The V gene is TRBV5-1, the J gene TRBJ2-1; the match to TRBD2 covers 8 bases. The V segment lost 2 bases and the J segment 0 bases; nucleotides outside the gene matches: 19. The V gene's germline CDR1 is SGHRS and CDR2 YFSETQ. The CDR3 is made up of 21 amino acids. The CDR3 coding sequence is TGCGCCAGCAGCTTCCCAGCTACCGCTAGCGGGCAAAAATTCTCCTACAATGAGCAGTTCTTC. Translating gives CASSFPATASGQKFSYNEQFF.

The rearrangement links TRBV10-3 to TRBJ2-3; D is possibly TRBD1 (6 bases). CDR3 size: 14 residues. Per germline, CDR1 ENHRY and CDR2 SYGVKD. V dropped 2 bases and J dropped 2 bases, with 8 bases sitting between them. CDR3 nucleotide sequence: TGTGCCATCAGTGAGGGACAGTTCACAGATACGCAGTATTTT. As protein: CAISEGQFTDTQYF.

This clone was counted many times. The chain has TRBV4-2 and TRBJ1-2; D gene uncertain. CDR1 LGHNA and CDR2 YNFKEQ come from the germline V gene. Between the trimmed V and J ends, which lost 0 bases and 7 bases, there was a span of 18 bases. The CDR3 runs 16 residues. As DNA, the CDR3 is TGTGCCAGCAGCCAAGAGTTCGAGGGAAGAGTGGCTGGCTACACCTTC. This gives the protein CASSQEFEGRVAGYTF.

This clone showed up just once. The chain employs TRBV27 and TRBJ1-4; tentatively, D is TRBD1 (5 bases). V was cut by 6 bases and J by 7 bases, with 15 bases left in between. CDR3 length: 14 amino acids. Germline CDR1 is MNHEY and CDR2 is SMNVEV (reference sequence). The DNA of the CDR3 is TGTGCCAGCAGAAATCACGGGACTCTTGAAAAACTGTTTTTT. It yields the protein CASRNHGTLEKLFF.